The clone carrying this T cell receptor beta chain occurred many times. Its antigen is unknown. Sample time point: longitudinal time-point 2. The data originate from a study of neurological immune-mediated disorders. Whole-study findings and limits: Patients with HTLV-1-associated myelopathy had the highest level of TCR clonal expansion, whereas patients with multiple sclerosis had the lowest level, falling beneath the level found in healthy controls.

Synthesis of cDNA was performed by 5'RACE using 10-nucleotide random UMIs. One entry per CDR3 protein, called by TCRdb with MiXCR from the 5' RACE reads. The repertoire holds roughly 49,000 distinct CDR3 sequences, with around 13% as singletons. Germline V gene sequence: CDR1 SGHRS, CDR2 YFSETQ. The CDR3 runs to 14 residues. V was cut by 3 bases and J by 2 bases, with 12 bases left in between. The specimen sequenced was PBMCs. The chain is built from TRBV5-1 and TRBJ2-7, with D perhaps TRBD1 (6 bases). The source is a male donor with HTLV-1-associated myelopathy (HAM/TSP). CDR3 nucleotide sequence: TGCGCCAGCAGCTCCGTGACAGGCGCCTACGAGCAGTACTTC. It specifies CASSSVTGAYEQYF.